Given below is one TCR beta chain in context. The antigen remains undetermined. V lost 3 bases and J lost 0; bases outside the gene matches: 12. The CDR3 length is 18 residues. Germline lookup yields CDR1 SGHRS and CDR2 YFSETQ. Data came from immunoSEQ multiplex PCR; TCRdb stores just in-frame clones and leaves some out. Of 120,000 to 150,000 clones in the sample, 90% to 95% are singletons; the top ten hold more than 1.3%. This entry is derived from a study of T cell responses to AZD1222 COVID-19 vaccine. Study-wide results and limits: Donors in the cohort were predominantly white British and more often female, and clonal diversity was possibly underestimated.

The sequencing used peripheral blood, collected on day 0 of AZD1222 vaccination. V gene TRBV5-1 combines with J gene TRBJ2-5; 9 bases map to TRBD2. The source is an adult in good health. The CDR3 sequence: CASSSTSGSKTYQETQYF. CDR3 coding DNA: TGCGCCAGCAGCTCAACTAGCGGGTCTAAAACGTACCAAGAGACCCAGTACTTC.